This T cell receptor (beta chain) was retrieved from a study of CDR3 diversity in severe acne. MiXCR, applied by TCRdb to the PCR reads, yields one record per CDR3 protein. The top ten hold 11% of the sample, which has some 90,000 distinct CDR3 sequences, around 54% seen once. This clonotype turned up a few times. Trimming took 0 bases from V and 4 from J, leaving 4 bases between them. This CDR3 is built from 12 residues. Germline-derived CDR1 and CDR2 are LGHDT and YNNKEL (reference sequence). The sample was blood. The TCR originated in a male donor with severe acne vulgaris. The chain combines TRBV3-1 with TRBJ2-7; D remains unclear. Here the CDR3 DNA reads TGTGCCAGCAGCCAAGATCGGTACGAGCAGTACTTC. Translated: CASSQDRYEQYF.